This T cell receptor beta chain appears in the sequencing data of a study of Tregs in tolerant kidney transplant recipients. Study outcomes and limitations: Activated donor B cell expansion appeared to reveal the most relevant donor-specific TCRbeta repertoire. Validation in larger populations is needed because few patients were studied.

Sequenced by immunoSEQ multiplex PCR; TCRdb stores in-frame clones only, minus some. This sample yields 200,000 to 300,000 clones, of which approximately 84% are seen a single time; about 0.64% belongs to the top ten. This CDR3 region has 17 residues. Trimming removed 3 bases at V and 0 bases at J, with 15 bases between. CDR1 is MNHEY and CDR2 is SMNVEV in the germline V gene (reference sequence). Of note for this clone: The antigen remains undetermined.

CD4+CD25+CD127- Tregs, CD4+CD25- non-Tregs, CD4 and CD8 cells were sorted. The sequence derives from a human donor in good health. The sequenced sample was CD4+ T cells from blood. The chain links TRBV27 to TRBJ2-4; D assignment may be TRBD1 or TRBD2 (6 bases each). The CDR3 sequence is CASSLRGDRLAKNIQYF. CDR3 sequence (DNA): TGTGCCAGCAGTTTGCGGGGTGACAGGCTAGCCAAAAACATTCAGTACTTC.